This TCR beta chain was captured by sequencing in a study of blood T cell repertoires in COVID-19 (dated by TCRdb to the early 2020s). As for the study more broadly: Samples from collaborators originated in the United States, Italy and Spain and spanned both the acute and convalescent phases of COVID-19. The prospective study material was composed of cDNA or gDNA derived from T cells, B-cell-depleted T cells, or PBMCs. The dataset comprised deeply sampled blood TCRbeta repertoires from subjects exposed to, actively infected with, or recovered from COVID-19. A freely available public database, intended as a resource for researchers studying the immune response to SARS-CoV-2, is where the repertoires were released. The samples were drawn from the first 160 participants of the ongoing ImmuneRACE study and from 950 to 1,500 subjects provided by 6 global collaborators. A de-identified subject ID, COVID-19 status, age in years and sex were almost always included in the sample metadata. Where available, HLA class I and class II types were obtained from metadata supplied by the sample provider rather than from assay-based typing.

The collaborating institutions used their own protocols to collect whole blood in K2EDTA tubes. For TCRbeta analysis, collaborator samples were shipped as frozen whole blood, as isolated PBMCs, or as DNA extracted from either sample type. As for this clone: This clone's antigen is unknown. Base qualities are not recorded, but no much larger clone differs from it by a single base.

The paper's findings and limits, for the study overall: How much clinical and demographic metadata was included differed by source and by participant, and the metadata was provided uncurated.

TCRbeta CDR3 regions were amplified from genomic DNA by means of the immunoSEQ Assay, a bias-controlled multiplex PCR. The authors' pipeline ran thus. The number of nucleated cells in each sample was estimated from the amplification of reference gene primers within the assay. Sequence reads were collapsed and filtered to measure the absolute abundance of every unique TCRbeta CDR3 rearrangement. For each sample, productive Simpson clonality was calculated by taking the square root of Simpson's diversity index across productive rearrangements. Entries here come from immuneACCESS through TCRdb and include only in-frame sequences with V and J called. Some clones fail to appear in such tables; in the studies checked, an unresolved V gene covers under half of the shortfall, and the cause of the remainder is unknown. V, J and clone size reflect that table, while D and trimming were determined from the DNA. For this sample there are more than 200,000 clones; approximately 83% appear just once. The ten largest account for roughly 27% of the sample.

From a lookup of the germline V gene (reference sequence), CDR1 and CDR2 are SGHNT and YYREEE. V is cut by 0 bases and J by 0 bases, and the space between the germline ends is 7 bases. The CDR3 spans 16 residues, from the cysteine through the phenylalanine. CDR3 DNA is the only sequence kept; it has 48 bases, read in frame from the first base. Sequenced input: peripheral blood. This sequence originates from a man aged 40-55 years with acute or convalescent COVID-19. In this chain, TRBV5-4 is recombined with TRBJ2-6, with the D gene not confidently named. The DNA reads TGTGCCAGCAGCTTGGCAGCTAGCTCTGGGGCCAACGTCCTGACTTTC. Its translation reads: CASSLAASSGANVLTF.